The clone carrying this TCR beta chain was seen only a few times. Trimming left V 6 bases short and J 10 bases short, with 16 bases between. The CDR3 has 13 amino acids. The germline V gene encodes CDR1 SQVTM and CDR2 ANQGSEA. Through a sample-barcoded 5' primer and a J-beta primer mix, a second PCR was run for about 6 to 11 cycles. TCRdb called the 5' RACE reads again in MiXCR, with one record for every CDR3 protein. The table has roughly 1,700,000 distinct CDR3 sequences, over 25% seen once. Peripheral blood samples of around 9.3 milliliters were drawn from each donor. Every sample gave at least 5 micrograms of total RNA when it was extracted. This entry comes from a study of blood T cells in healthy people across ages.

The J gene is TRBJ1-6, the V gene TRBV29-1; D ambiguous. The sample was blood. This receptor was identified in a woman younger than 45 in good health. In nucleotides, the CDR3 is TGCAGCGTCGCCTGTGGTGCCCCCTCACCCCTCCACTTT. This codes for CSVACGAPSPLHF.